The rows below give T cell receptor beta chains drawn from one sample of a study of shared clonotypes between healthy human individuals. Some clones are missing from TCRdb's copy, which holds only in-frame ones; the method was immunoSEQ multiplex PCR. The sample holds about 360,000 clones, around 70% seen once. Sequenced input: memory CD4+ T cells sorted from blood. Receptor source: a man aged 30-40 years in good health. CDR3s include the opening cysteine and the closing phenylalanine or tryptophan. Each record gives: J gene, clone size, D gene, V gene, CDR3 DNA, CDR3 protein. D genes are given only for firm matches. Clone size is shown for a subset of rows, as once, few, many or a class of expanded clone.

TRBJ2-7,NA,NA,TRBV28,TGTGCCAGCAGCGCCCCGGACAGCTCCTACGAGCAGTACTTC,CASSAPDSSYEQYF
TRBJ2-7,NA,NA,TRBV2,TGTGCCAGCAGTGATCGGCCTCTAATCCCCTACGAGCAGTACTTC,CASSDRPLIPYEQYF
TRBJ2-1,NA,TRBD1,TRBV5-5,TGTGCCAGCAGCTTGTTGACAGGGGAGAATGAGCAGTTCTTC,CASSLLTGENEQFF
TRBJ2-7,NA,NA,TRBV27,TGTGCCAGCAGTTACACCAGTGTGGGGCTTCCCTACGAGCAGTACTTC,CASSYTSVGLPYEQYF
TRBJ2-1,NA,NA,TRBV2,TGTGCCAGCAATTTGCAAAGCTCCTACAATGAGCAGTTCTTC,CASNLQSSYNEQFF
TRBJ2-1,NA,TRBD1,TRBV5-1,TGCGCCAGCAGCCCCGGACAGGGAATAAAGAGCCGCAATGAGCAGTTCTTC,CASSPGQGIKSRNEQFF
TRBJ2-1,many,TRBD2,TRBV28,TGTGCCAGCAGCACTCCTAGCGGATACAATGAGCAGTTCTTC,CASSTPSGYNEQFF
TRBJ2-3,NA,NA,TRBV11-3,TGTGCCAGCAGCTTAGGAGTCGGTTCCACAGATACGCAGTATTTT,CASSLGVGSTDTQYF
TRBJ2-2,once,NA,TRBV11-3,TGTGCCAGCAGCTTAACTTGGACGTCGAACACCGGGGAGCTGTTTTTT,CASSLTWTSNTGELFF
TRBJ2-1,NA,TRBD2,TRBV4-3,TGCGCCAGCAGCCAAGGACATGGGGGTAGACCGGGAGGGGAGCAGTTCTTC,CASSQGHGGRPGGEQFF
TRBJ2-5,NA,NA,TRBV7-7,TGTGCTAGCAGCTTAGGGACCAGAGGAGAGACCCAGTACTTC,CASSLGTRGETQYF
TRBJ1-3,NA,NA,TRBV7-3,TGTGCCAGCAGCTTAGATATGGGGGACACCATATATTTT,CASSLDMGDTIYF
TRBJ2-1,NA,TRBD2,TRBV4-3,TGCGCCAGCAGCCGCGATACTAGCGGAGCCTACAATGAGCAGTTCTTC,CASSRDTSGAYNEQFF
TRBJ2-2,NA,NA,TRBV18,TGTGCCAGCTCACCAGGGCCCGGGGAGCTGTTTTTT,CASSPGPGELFF